This TCR beta chain was sequenced for a study of T cell responses to AZD1222 COVID-19 vaccine. Overall study: Second doses at about 4 or about 12 weeks were pooled.

Sequencing was performed with immunoSEQ multiplex PCR; in TCRdb, only in-frame clones are kept and a portion is missing. The sample lists roughly 140,000 clones; about nine tenths were seen once. The CDR3 has 17 amino acids. Looked up from germline, CDR1 is LNHNV and CDR2 is YYDKDF (reference sequence). With V trimmed by 0 bases and J by 6 bases, 10 bases remained unmatched. This chain links TRBV15 with TRBJ2-1, with 8 bases identical to TRBD2. This TCR was recovered from an adult in good health. The sequenced sample was peripheral blood, obtained on day 0 of AZD1222 vaccination. CDR3 protein: CATSRDPPGGPFNEQFF. The CDR3 region has the DNA TGTGCCACCAGCAGAGATCCACCGGGGGGGCCGTTCAATGAGCAGTTCTTC.